This T cell receptor (beta chain) is drawn from a study of cytotoxic CD8 clonotypes in ibrutinib-treated CLL. Notes on the study in general: Baseline clonality, above age-matched healthy donor levels, tracked circulating CD8+ T-cell counts.

With respect to this clone: Its matching antigen is unknown.

Trimming shortened V by 7 bases and J by 6 bases, and 10 bases separated the two germline ends. The germline CDR1 and CDR2 sequences are LNHDA and SQIVND (reference sequence). The CDR3 runs 12 residues. Sequencing was performed with immunoSEQ multiplex PCR; in TCRdb, only in-frame clones are kept and a portion is missing. The sample holds around 70,000 clones, 90% seen once. This material consisted of PBMCs, taken after 12 months of ibrutinib treatment. The receptor was derived from a human donor with chronic lymphocytic leukemia. The V call is TRBV19, the J call TRBJ2-4; D is possibly TRBD1 (6 bases). CDR3 DNA: TGTGCCAGTACTGGACAGATAAACATTCAGTACTTC. Protein sequence: CASTGQINIQYF.